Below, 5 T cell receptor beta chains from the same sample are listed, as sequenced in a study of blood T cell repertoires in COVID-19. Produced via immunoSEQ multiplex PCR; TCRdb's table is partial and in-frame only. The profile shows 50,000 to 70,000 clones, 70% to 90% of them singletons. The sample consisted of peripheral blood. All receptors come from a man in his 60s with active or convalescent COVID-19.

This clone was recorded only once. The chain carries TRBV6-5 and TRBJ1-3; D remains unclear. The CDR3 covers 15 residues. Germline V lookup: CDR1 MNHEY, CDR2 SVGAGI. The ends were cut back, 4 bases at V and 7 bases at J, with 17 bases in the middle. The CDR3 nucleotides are TGTGCCAGCAGTTCCGCTAAGGAGGGCCGGAACACCATATATTTT. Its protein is CASSSAKEGRNTIYF.

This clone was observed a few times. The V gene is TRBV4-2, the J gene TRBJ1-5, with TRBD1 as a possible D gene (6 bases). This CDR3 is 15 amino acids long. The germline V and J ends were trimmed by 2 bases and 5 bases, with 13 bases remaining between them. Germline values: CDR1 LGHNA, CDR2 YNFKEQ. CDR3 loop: CASSQRGGGDQPQHF. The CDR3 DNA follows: TGTGCCAGCAGCCAAAGAGGGGGAGGGGATCAGCCCCAGCATTTT.

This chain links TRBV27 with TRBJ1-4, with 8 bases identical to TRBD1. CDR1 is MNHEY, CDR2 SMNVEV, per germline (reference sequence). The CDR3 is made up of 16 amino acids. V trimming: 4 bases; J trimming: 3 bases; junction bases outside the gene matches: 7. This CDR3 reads CASSSLNRGSNEKLFF. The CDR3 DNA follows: TGTGCCAGCAGTTCGTTAAACAGGGGGTCTAATGAAAAACTGTTTTTT.

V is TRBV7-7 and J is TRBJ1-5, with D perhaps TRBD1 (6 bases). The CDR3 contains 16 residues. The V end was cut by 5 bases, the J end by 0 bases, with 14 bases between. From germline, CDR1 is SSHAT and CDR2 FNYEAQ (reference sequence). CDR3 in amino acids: CASSPWTADSNQPQHF. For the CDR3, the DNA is TGTGCCAGCAGCCCCTGGACAGCCGATAGCAATCAGCCCCAGCATTTT.

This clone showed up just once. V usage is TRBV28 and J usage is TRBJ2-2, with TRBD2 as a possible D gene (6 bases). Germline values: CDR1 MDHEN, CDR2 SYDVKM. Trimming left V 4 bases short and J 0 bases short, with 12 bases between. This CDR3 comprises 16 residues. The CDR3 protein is CASSSEGFTNTGELFF. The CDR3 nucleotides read TGTGCCAGCAGTTCGGAGGGCTTTACGAACACCGGGGAGCTGTTTTTT.